This T cell receptor beta chain derives from a study of CD8+ T cells in alopecia areata. The study's findings and limits: Patients displayed less clarity in TCR sharing than mice, a finding possibly related to HLA.

J gave up 8 bases and V 8 bases, and 11 bases lay outside the gene matches. This CDR3 is built from 15 residues. Germline CDR1 MNHEY, CDR2 SMNVEV (reference sequence). Comment on this clone: Its matching antigen is unknown.

Extracted RNA was reverse transcribed into cDNA, the sequencing template. This table comes from immunoSEQ multiplex PCR, and its TCRdb copy is limited to in-frame clones, with some not included. The profile shows around 150,000 clones, 55% to 75% of them singletons. The treatment is: oral pan-JAK inhibitor, 5-10 mg twice daily. Alopecia areata patients had lesional scalp punch biopsies and peripheral blood taken from them. The source of this sequence is a human donor with alopecia areata. Sequences were derived from CD4+ T cells sorted from blood, sampled at week 4, from a patient treated with tofacitinib. The rearrangement joins TRBV27 to TRBJ1-6, with TRBD1 identical over 8 bases. The CDR3 bases are TGTGCCAGCCAAAAGTCCGACAGGGGCGATTCACCCCTCCACTTT. It yields the protein CASQKSDRGDSPLHF.